This is a list of T cell receptor beta chains from one sample in a study of T-cell reconstitution after alpha-beta-depleted transplantation in children. TCRdb independently ran MiXCR on the PCR reads; one entry per CDR3 protein. The repertoire holds around 300,000 distinct CDR3 sequences, with roughly 12% as singletons. This material consisted of peripheral blood, taken 180 days after TCRalphabeta/CD19-depleted stem cell transplant. The receptor source for this set is a male patient aged 2-10 years who had a stem cell transplant for chronic granulomatous disease, so the T cells may come from the graft donor. Both conserved end residues are part of each CDR3. Each record gives: V gene, clone size, J gene, D gene, CDR3 protein, CDR3 DNA. The D gene is left open where the match is weak. Some rows have no size entry. The others give once, few or many, or a class for an expanded clone.

TRBV18	many	TRBJ2-1	TRBD1	CASSPPDRYNEQFF	TGTGCCAGCTCACCACCGGACAGGTACAATGAGCAGTTCTTC
TRBV12-3/TRBV12-4	many	TRBJ2-7	TRBD2	CASSLAGLVHYEQYF	TGTGCCAGCAGTTTAGCGGGACTAGTCCACTACGAGCAGTACTTC
TRBV12-3/TRBV12-4	few	TRBJ2-7	NA	CASSLAAHPYEQYF	TGTGCCAGCAGTTTAGCAGCGCACCCCTACGAGCAGTACTTC
TRBV20-1	many	TRBJ1-1	NA	CSARPMYTEAFF	TGCAGTGCTAGACCAATGTACACTGAAGCTTTCTTT
TRBV4-2	many	TRBJ2-7	NA	CASSPRTRDFEYEQYF	TGTGCCAGCAGCCCACGCACTCGGGACTTTGAATACGAGCAGTACTTC
TRBV5-1	many	TRBJ2-3	TRBD2	CASRKGTIEATDTQYF	TGCGCCAGCAGAAAGGGGACTATTGAGGCGACAGATACGCAGTATTTT
TRBV29-1	many	TRBJ2-2	NA	CSVARSGGANTGELFF	TGCAGCGTCGCCCGGTCCGGGGGTGCGAACACCGGGGAGCTGTTTTTT
TRBV5-1	many	TRBJ2-2	TRBD1	CASSLAFNRDRTFSGELFF	TGCGCCAGCAGCTTGGCCTTTAACCGGGACAGGACCTTCTCCGGGGAGCTGTTTTTT
TRBV7-2	many	TRBJ2-7	NA	CASSVLYQGKGYEQYF	TGTGCCAGCAGCGTCTTATATCAGGGGAAGGGCTACGAGCAGTACTTC
TRBV5-1	many	TRBJ2-3	NA	CASSLQNTQYF	TGCGCCAGCAGCCTCCAAAATACGCAGTATTTT
TRBV29-1	many	TRBJ2-3	NA	CSVEEVADTQYF	TGCAGCGTTGAAGAGGTTGCAGATACGCAGTATTTT
TRBV4-1	many	TRBJ1-2	TRBD1	CASSQPGQGGGYTF	TGCGCCAGCAGCCAACCCGGACAGGGCGGGGGCTACACCTTC
TRBV7-3	few	TRBJ2-5	NA	CASSFTGTSRETQYF	TGTGCCAGCAGCTTTACAGGAACCAGCAGGGAGACCCAGTACTTC
TRBV21-1	many	TRBJ2-3	NA	CASSKDPSAGGVVVDTQYF	TGTGCCAGCAGCAAAGACCCTAGTGCGGGAGGGGTGGTTGTTGATACGCAGTATTTT
TRBV5-1	many	TRBJ1-2	NA	CASSLAGGASGYTF	TGCGCCAGCAGCTTGGCTGGGGGCGCGAGTGGCTACACCTTC
TRBV5-1	many	TRBJ2-3	NA	CASSLDGADTQYF	TGCGCCAGCAGCTTGGATGGGGCAGATACGCAGTATTTT
TRBV9	many	TRBJ1-5	NA	CASSPSGSQPQHF	TGTGCCAGCAGCCCTTCAGGGAGTCAGCCCCAGCATTTT
TRBV5-1	many	TRBJ2-7	NA	CASSLVAGSLEQYF	TGCGCCAGCAGCTTGGTAGCAGGGTCCTTGGAGCAGTACTTC
TRBV4-1	NA	TRBJ2-6	TRBD1	CASSQDPGQGAVNVLTF	TGCGCCAGCAGCCAAGATCCGGGCCAGGGGGCCGTTAACGTCCTGACTTTC
TRBV24-1	many	TRBJ2-3	NA	CATSDLQGSTDTQYF	TGTGCCACCAGTGATTTGCAGGGAAGCACAGATACGCAGTATTTT
TRBV6-5	many	TRBJ2-5	NA	CASSYGGALLQTQYF	TGTGCCAGCAGTTACGGCGGGGCGCTCCTACAGACCCAGTACTTC
TRBV12-5	many	TRBJ2-5	NA	CASGPPDQETQYF	TGTGCTAGTGGCCCCCCGGACCAAGAGACCCAGTACTTC
TRBV19	NA	TRBJ2-4	TRBD1	CASSTPGTGGNIQYF	TGTGCCAGTAGTACCCCCGGGACAGGAGGAAACATTCAGTACTTC
TRBV10-3	many	TRBJ1-5	NA	CAISESEMPQHF	TGTGCCATCAGTGAGTCAGAGATGCCCCAGCATTTT
TRBV5-1	many	TRBJ1-2	NA	CASSLGPSTDYGYTF	TGCGCCAGCAGCTTAGGGCCTTCGACAGACTATGGCTACACCTTC
TRBV4-1	many	TRBJ2-1	TRBD2	CASSQTAGAAYNEQFF	TGCGCCAGCAGCCAAACAGCGGGAGCCGCCTACAATGAGCAGTTCTTC
TRBV5-1	many	TRBJ2-2	NA	CASSFTSSRLDTGELFF	TGCGCCAGCAGCTTTACTAGTAGTCGGCTTGACACCGGGGAGCTGTTTTTT
TRBV20-1	many	TRBJ2-1	TRBD1	CSARDLDRPSYNEQFF	TGCAGTGCTAGAGATCTGGACAGGCCCTCGTACAATGAGCAGTTCTTC
TRBV2	NA	TRBJ2-1	NA	CASRLRDSSNEQFF	TGTGCCAGCAGACTCCGGGACTCGAGCAATGAGCAGTTCTTC
TRBV2	few	TRBJ2-7	TRBD1	CASSFVGTGGDEQYF	TGTGCCAGCAGTTTCGTGGGGACAGGGGGGGATGAGCAGTACTTC
TRBV12-3/TRBV12-4	many	TRBJ2-5	TRBD2	CASSPRGTSGLGAQYF	TGTGCCAGCAGTCCGAGGGGGACTAGCGGGTTGGGGGCCCAGTACTTC
TRBV6-1	few	TRBJ2-7	NA	CASKKGWRHQGGHEQYF	TGTGCCAGCAAAAAGGGGTGGAGACATCAGGGCGGTCACGAGCAGTACTTC
TRBV10-3	many	TRBJ2-7	TRBD1	CAIRTGTGNNEQYF	TGTGCCATCAGGACCGGGACAGGGAACAACGAGCAGTACTTC
TRBV21-1	many	TRBJ2-6	NA	CASSKFGTGRSGANVLTF	TGTGCCAGCAGCAAATTCGGGACAGGTAGATCCGGGGCCAACGTCCTGACTTTC
TRBV11-2	many	TRBJ2-2	NA	CASSNLAGLNTGELFF	TGTGCCAGCAGCAATTTGGCGGGACTCAACACCGGGGAGCTGTTTTTT
TRBV5-1	many	TRBJ2-3	TRBD2	CASSLALAGEDTQYF	TGCGCCAGCAGCTTGGCCCTAGCGGGTGAAGATACGCAGTATTTT
TRBV29-1	many	TRBJ2-3	NA	CSVVSGTDTQYF	TGCAGCGTTGTATCGGGCACAGATACGCAGTATTTT
TRBV29-1	many	TRBJ2-3	TRBD2	CSVPRASGVTDTQYF	TGCAGCGTTCCTCGGGCTAGCGGGGTCACAGATACGCAGTATTTT
TRBV12-3/TRBV12-4	many	TRBJ1-5	NA	CASSSQGGNQPQHF	TGTGCCAGCAGTTCCCAGGGAGGCAATCAGCCCCAGCATTTT
TRBV7-8	many	TRBJ1-1	TRBD1	CASSTTTGRTEAFF	TGTGCCAGCAGCACGACGACAGGGCGCACTGAAGCTTTCTTT
TRBV2	NA	TRBJ2-5	NA	CASRRLDSGTQYF	TGTGCCAGCAGGAGACTAGATTCAGGGACCCAGTACTTC
TRBV6-1	many	TRBJ1-1	NA	CASSPRDGRDTEAFF	TGTGCCAGCAGTCCCCGGGACGGAAGGGACACTGAAGCTTTCTTT
TRBV7-8	many	TRBJ2-7	TRBD2	CASKRDSVGGSFYEQYF	TGTGCCAGCAAGAGAGACTCGGTGGGGGGGTCTTTTTACGAGCAGTACTTC
TRBV18	few	TRBJ2-1	TRBD2	CASSPTSGGSSYNEQFF	TGTGCCAGCTCACCGACTAGCGGGGGGTCCTCCTACAATGAGCAGTTCTTC